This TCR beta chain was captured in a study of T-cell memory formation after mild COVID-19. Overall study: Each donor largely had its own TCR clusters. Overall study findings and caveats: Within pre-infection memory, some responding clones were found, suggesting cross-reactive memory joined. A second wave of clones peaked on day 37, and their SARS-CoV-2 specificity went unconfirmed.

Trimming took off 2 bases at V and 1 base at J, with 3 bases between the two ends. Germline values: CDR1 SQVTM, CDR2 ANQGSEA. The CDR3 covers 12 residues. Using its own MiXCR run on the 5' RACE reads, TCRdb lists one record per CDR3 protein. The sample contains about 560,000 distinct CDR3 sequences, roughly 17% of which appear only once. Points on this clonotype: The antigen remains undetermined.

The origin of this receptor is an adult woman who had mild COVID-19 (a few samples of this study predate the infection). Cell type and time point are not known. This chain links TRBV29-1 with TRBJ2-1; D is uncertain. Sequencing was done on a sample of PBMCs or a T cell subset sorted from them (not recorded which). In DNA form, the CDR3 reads TGCAGCGTTGAAATTTCCTACAATGAGCAGTTCTTC. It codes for CSVEISYNEQFF.